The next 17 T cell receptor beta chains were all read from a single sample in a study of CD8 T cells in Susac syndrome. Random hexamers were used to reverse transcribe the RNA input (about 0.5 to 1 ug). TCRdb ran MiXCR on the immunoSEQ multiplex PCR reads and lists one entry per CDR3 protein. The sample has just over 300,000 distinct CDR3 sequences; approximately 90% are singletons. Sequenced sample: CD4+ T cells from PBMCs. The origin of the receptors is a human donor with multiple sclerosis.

The CDR3 spells CASSLRTGSGNTIYF. As DNA, the CDR3 is TGTGCCAGCAGCCTTAGGACGGGCTCTGGAAACACCATATATTTT. The V gene is TRBV5-8, the J gene TRBJ1-3; D gene ambiguous. The V and J ends lost 4 bases and 0 bases respectively, with 11 bases between them. Germline-derived CDR1 and CDR2 are SGHTS and YDEGEE. This CDR3 region has 15 residues.

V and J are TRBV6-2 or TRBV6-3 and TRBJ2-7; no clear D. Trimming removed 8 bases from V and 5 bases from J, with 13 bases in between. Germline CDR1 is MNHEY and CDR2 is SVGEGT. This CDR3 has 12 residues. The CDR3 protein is CASGFSRHEQYF. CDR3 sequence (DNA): TGTGCCAGCGGCTTTTCGAGACACGAGCAGTACTTC.

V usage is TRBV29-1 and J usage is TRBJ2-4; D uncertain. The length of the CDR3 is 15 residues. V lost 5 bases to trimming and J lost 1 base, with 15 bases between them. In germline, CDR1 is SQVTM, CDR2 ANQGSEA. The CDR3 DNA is TGCAGCGTTCTCGACCCCCCGCTGGCCAAAAACATTCAGTACTTC. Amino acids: CSVLDPPLAKNIQYF.

The CDR3 DNA reads as TGCAGCGTTGAACTCGTGGGAACAGATACGCAGTATTTT. Protein sequence: CSVELVGTDTQYF. The chain combines TRBV29-1 with TRBJ2-3; D not resolved. The CDR3 totals 13 residues. The germline V gene encodes CDR1 SQVTM and CDR2 ANQGSEA. V lost 2 bases to trimming and J lost 3 bases, with 9 bases between them.

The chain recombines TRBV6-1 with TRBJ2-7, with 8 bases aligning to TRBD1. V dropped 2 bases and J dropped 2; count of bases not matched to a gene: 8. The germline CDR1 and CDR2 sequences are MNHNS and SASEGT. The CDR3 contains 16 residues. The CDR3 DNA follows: TGTGCCAGCAGTGAACCTGTGGGACAGGTGACCTACGAGCAGTACTTC. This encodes CASSEPVGQVTYEQYF.

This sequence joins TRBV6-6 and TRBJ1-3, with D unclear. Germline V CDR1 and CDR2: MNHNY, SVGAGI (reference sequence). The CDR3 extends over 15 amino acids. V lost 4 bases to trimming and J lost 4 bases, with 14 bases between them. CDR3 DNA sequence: TGTGCCAGCAGTTCGGAAGAAGGTAGAGGAAACACCATATATTTT. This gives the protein CASSSEEGRGNTIYF.

The CDR3 bases are TGTGCCAGCACCCCAATCCGGTCTCCTGGGGCCAACGTCCTGACTTTC. This translates into CASTPIRSPGANVLTF. The chain uses TRBV2 and TRBJ2-6; D unclear. The germline gives CDR1 SNHLY, CDR2 FYNNEI. The CDR3 totals 16 residues. V dropped 7 bases and J dropped 2 bases, with 15 bases sitting between them. Combining the CDR3 with reference TRBV2 and TRBJ2-6 gives the whole variable domain EPEVTQTPSHQVTQMGQEVILRCVPISNHLYFYWYRQILGQKVEFLVSFYNNEISEKSEIFDDQFSVERPDGSNFTLKIRSTKLEDSAMYFCASTPIRSPGANVLTFGAGSRLTVL.

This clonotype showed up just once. This chain's CDR3 is CACHGLPMNTEAFF. In DNA form, the CDR3 reads TGTGCCTGCCACGGTCTTCCCATGAACACTGAAGCTTTCTTT. The chain carries TRBV30 and TRBJ1-1; D is unresolved. Germline CDR1 and CDR2: GTSNPN and SVGIG (reference sequence). Deletions cut 6 bases from V and 0 bases from J, with 14 bases between. This CDR3 has 14 residues.

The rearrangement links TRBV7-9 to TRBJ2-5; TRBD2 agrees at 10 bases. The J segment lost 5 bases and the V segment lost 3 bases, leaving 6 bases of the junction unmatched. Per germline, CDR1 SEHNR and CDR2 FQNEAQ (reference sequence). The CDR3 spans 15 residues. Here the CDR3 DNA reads TGTGCCAGCAGCTTCCTAGCGGGAGCGGGGGAGACCCAGTACTTC. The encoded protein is CASSFLAGAGETQYF.

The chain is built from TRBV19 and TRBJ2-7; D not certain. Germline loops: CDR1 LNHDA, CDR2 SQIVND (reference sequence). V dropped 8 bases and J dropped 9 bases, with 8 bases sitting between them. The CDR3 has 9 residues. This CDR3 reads CASPQWQYF. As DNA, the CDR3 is TGTGCCAGTCCGCAGTGGCAGTACTTC.

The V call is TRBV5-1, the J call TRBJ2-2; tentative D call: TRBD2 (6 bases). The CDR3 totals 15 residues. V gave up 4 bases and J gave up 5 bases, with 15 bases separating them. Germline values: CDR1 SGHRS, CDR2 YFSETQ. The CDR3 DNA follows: TGCGCCAGCAGCCCCGGGGCGGCGGGGACCGGGGAGCTGTTTTTT. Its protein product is CASSPGAAGTGELFF.

Here the CDR3 DNA reads TGTGCCAGCAGTGCCCGGGGACAGGGGGTCTTGGACTACGAGCAGTACTTC. Protein product: CASSARGQGVLDYEQYF. The chain joins TRBV6-1 to TRBJ2-7, with TRBD1 matching over 11 bases. This CDR3 has 17 residues. The V and J ends lost 4 bases and 3 bases, in that order; junction bases with no gene match: 11. Germline V gene data show CDR1 as MNHNS and CDR2 as SASEGT.

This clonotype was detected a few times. The CDR3 DNA follows: TGTGCAGTAGACAGGACCCAATACGAGCAGTACTTC. It codes for CAVDRTQYEQYF. V usage is TRBV2 and J usage is TRBJ2-7, with D maybe TRBD1 (6 bases). CDR3 size: 12 residues. Germline CDR1 is SNHLY and CDR2 is FYNNEI.

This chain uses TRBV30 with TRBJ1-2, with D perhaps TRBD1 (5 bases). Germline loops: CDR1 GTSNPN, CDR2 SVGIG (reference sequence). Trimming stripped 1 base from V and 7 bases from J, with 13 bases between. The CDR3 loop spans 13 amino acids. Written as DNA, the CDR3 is TGTGCCTGGAGTGCAATGGGGGAAGGTGGCTACACCTTC. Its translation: CAWSAMGEGGYTF.

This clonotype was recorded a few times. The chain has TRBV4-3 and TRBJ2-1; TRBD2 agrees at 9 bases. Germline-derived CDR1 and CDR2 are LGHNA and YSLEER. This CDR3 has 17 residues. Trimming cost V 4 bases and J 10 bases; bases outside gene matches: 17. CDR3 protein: CASSPSVRTSALGEQFF. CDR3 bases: TGCGCCAGCAGCCCCTCCGTCCGGACTAGCGCATTAGGGGAGCAGTTCTTC.

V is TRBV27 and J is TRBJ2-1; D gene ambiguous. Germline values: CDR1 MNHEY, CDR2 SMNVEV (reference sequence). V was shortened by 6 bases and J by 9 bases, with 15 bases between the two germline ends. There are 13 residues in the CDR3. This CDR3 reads CASRGPTRGEQFF. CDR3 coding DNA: TGTGCCAGCAGAGGGCCGACCCGAGGTGAGCAGTTCTTC.

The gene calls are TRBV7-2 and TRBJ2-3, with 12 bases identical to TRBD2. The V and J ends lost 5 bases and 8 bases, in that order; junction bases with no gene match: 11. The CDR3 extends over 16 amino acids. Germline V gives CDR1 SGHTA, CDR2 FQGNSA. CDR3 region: CASSASLAGGSGTQYF. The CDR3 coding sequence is TGTGCCAGCAGCGCCTCTCTAGCGGGGGGGTCCGGTACGCAGTATTTT.